A single sample gave rise to the 28 T cell receptor beta chains below, sequenced in a study of a mutant IDH1 vaccine in newly diagnosed glioma. Antigen specificity for these receptors is unknown. Data came from immunoSEQ multiplex PCR; TCRdb stores just in-frame clones and leaves some out. The sample records about 38,000 clones, approximately 78% being singletons. Time point given: week 5, during vaccination. With topical imiquimod, each dose of the vaccine consisted of 300 ug of mutant IDH1 20-mer peptide. This material consisted of PBMCs, taken from a glioma patient whose treatment included an IDH1 peptide vaccine. The source of these receptors is a middle-aged man with glioma.

The V gene is TRBV29-1, the J gene TRBJ1-2, with TRBD1 matching 9 bases. Germline V lookup: CDR1 SQVTM, CDR2 ANQGSEA. CDR3 size: 12 residues. The V segment lost 6 bases and the J segment 6 bases; nucleotides outside the gene matches: 5. CDR3 sequence: CSVTGGEDGYTF. The CDR3 DNA reads TGCAGCGTGACAGGGGGAGAGGATGGCTACACCTTC.

The CDR3 protein is CASSSRGGSYTEAFF. The CDR3 DNA reads TGTGCCAGCAGTTCCCGGGGGGGGAGTTACACTGAAGCTTTCTTT. The gene calls are TRBV6-1 and TRBJ1-1; D possibly corresponds to TRBD1 (5 bases). The CDR3 has 15 residues. The germline V gene has CDR1 MNHNS and CDR2 SASEGT. V lost 5 bases to trimming and J lost 3 bases, with 16 bases between them.

The chain has TRBV2 and TRBJ1-2; unclear D gene. CDR3 size: 12 residues. V lost 4 bases and J 6 bases, leaving 9 bases between the germline ends. Germline V gene data show CDR1 as SNHLY and CDR2 as FYNNEI. The CDR3 loop is CASSGQEDGYTF. In nucleotides, the CDR3 is TGTGCCAGCAGTGGTCAGGAAGATGGCTACACCTTC.

This clone appeared a single time. The chain uses TRBV4-1 and TRBJ1-2; 8 bases are shared with TRBD1. The V and J ends lost 0 bases and 7 bases, in that order; junction bases with no gene match: 10. From germline, CDR1 is MGHRA and CDR2 YSYEKL. CDR3 length: 16 residues. The CDR3 bases are TGCGCCAGCAGCCAAGATCGGTCAGGGGGCAACGGTGGCTACACCTTC. Its translation is CASSQDRSGGNGGYTF.

The V gene is TRBV4-2, the J gene TRBJ2-3; 11 bases agree with TRBD1. Germline CDR1 is LGHNA and CDR2 is YNFKEQ. The CDR3 extends over 17 amino acids. V dropped 3 bases and J dropped 0; count of bases not matched to a gene: 5. CDR3 coding DNA: TGTGCCAGCAGCCACATTGGACAGGGGGCTAGCACAGATACGCAGTATTTT. Encoded protein: CASSHIGQGASTDTQYF.

Details on this clone: The junction and the germline gene differ at one end; a read error may be behind it. The chain combines TRBV30 with TRBJ1-1; 9 positions match TRBD1. Germline assignment: CDR1 GTSNPN and CDR2 SVGIG (reference sequence). CDR3 length equals 16 residues. This chain's CDR3 is CVWSLGLGQGSTEAFF. CDR3 nucleotide sequence: TGTGTCTGGAGTCTGGGTTTAGGACAGGGGAGCACTGAAGCTTTCTTT.

The V gene is TRBV9, the J gene TRBJ2-7; D gene unclear. The CDR3 covers 14 residues. V lost 0 bases, J lost 0 bases, and 7 bases lay in between. Looked up from germline, CDR1 is SGDLS and CDR2 is YYNGEE. CDR3 nucleotide sequence: TGTGCCAGCAGCGTAGATGTCAACTCCTACGAGCAGTACTTC. Translation: CASSVDVNSYEQYF.

This chain uses TRBV5-1 with TRBJ2-7; D gene ambiguous. Trimming cost V 3 bases and J 7 bases, with 11 bases left between them. The CDR3 covers 12 residues. From germline, CDR1 is SGHRS and CDR2 YFSETQ. The CDR3 region is CASSYPQGEQYF. DNA for the CDR3: TGCGCCAGCAGCTACCCCCAAGGGGAGCAGTACTTC.

This clone was seen a handful of times. The chain combines TRBV4-1 with TRBJ1-2; D is ambiguous. Per the germline V gene, CDR1 is MGHRA and CDR2 is YSYEKL. CDR3 length: 14 amino acids. The V and J ends lost 0 bases and 4 bases respectively, with 9 bases between them. The DNA of the CDR3 is TGCGCCAGCAGCCAAGAGAAGGGAATCTATGGCTACACCTTC. Translation gives CASSQEKGIYGYTF.

For the CDR3, the DNA is TGTGCCAGCAGCTTGGGGGGACCCAATGAAAAACTGTTTTTT. Translating gives CASSLGGPNEKLFF. This chain uses TRBV7-9 with TRBJ1-4; TRBD1 is a possible D gene (5 bases). The CDR3 spans 14 residues. Deletions cut 3 bases from V and 5 bases from J, with 10 bases between. Germline CDR1 reads SEHNR; CDR2 reads FQNEAQ (reference sequence).

The gene calls are TRBV4-1 and TRBJ2-2, with TRBD1 matching over 8 bases. The CDR3 runs 13 residues. Germline V CDR1 and CDR2: MGHRA, YSYEKL. J gave up 6 bases and V 4 bases, and 1 base lay outside the gene matches. CDR3: CASSLTGAGELFF. The DNA of the CDR3 is TGCGCCAGCAGCCTGACAGGGGCCGGGGAGCTGTTTTTT.

The chain has TRBV19 and TRBJ1-1; no firm D call. V lost 2 bases and J 1 base, leaving 11 bases between the germline ends. This CDR3 is 15 amino acids long. The germline gives CDR1 LNHDA, CDR2 SQIVND (reference sequence). The CDR3 region is CASSIPSSGNTEAFF. CDR3 bases: TGTGCCAGTAGTATACCCTCCTCAGGGAACACTGAAGCTTTCTTT.

The chain employs TRBV4-1 and TRBJ1-5, with D unclear. The CDR3 covers 14 residues. Per germline, CDR1 MGHRA and CDR2 YSYEKL. V lost 1 base and J lost 4, with 8 bases in between. This CDR3 is CASSQVPVNQPQHF. The CDR3, as DNA: TGCGCCAGCAGCCAAGTTCCAGTAAATCAGCCCCAGCATTTT.

V is TRBV6-1 and J is TRBJ2-7, with TRBD1 matching 8 bases. The CDR3 sequence is 14 residues long. V lost 5 bases to trimming and J lost 4 bases; unmatched junction nucleotides: 7. Germline V CDR1 and CDR2: MNHNS, SASEGT. The CDR3 is CASSKQGGVYEQYF. In DNA, the CDR3 is TGTGCCAGCAGTAAACAGGGGGGAGTTTACGAGCAGTACTTC.

The chain recombines TRBV18 with TRBJ2-2; weak D call: TRBD1 (5 bases). CDR3 length equals 14 residues. The V end lost 0 bases, the J end lost 5 bases, and 7 bases lay between the germline ends. In germline, CDR1 is KGHSH, CDR2 LQKENI. The CDR3 sequence is CASSPPPGTGELFF. CDR3 DNA: TGTGCCAGCTCACCACCCCCAGGGACCGGGGAGCTGTTTTTT.

This clone appeared once. This chain uses TRBV6-5 with TRBJ1-5; D gene uncertain. Trimming removed 0 bases at V and 3 bases at J, with 9 bases between. The CDR3 length is 15 residues. CDR1 and CDR2 from the germline V gene are MNHEY and SVGAGI. The CDR3 loop is CASSYSREPNQPQHF. The DNA of the CDR3 is TGTGCCAGCAGTTACTCACGGGAACCCAATCAGCCCCAGCATTTT.

The chain is built from TRBV6-5 and TRBJ1-2, with D possibly being TRBD1 (5 bases). The length of the CDR3 is 15 residues. CDR1 is MNHEY and CDR2 is SVGAGI in the germline V gene. V was clipped by 7 bases and J by 4 bases, with 19 bases between them. In nucleotides, the CDR3 is TGTGCCAGCACCCAGAGAGGGGTAGGGAGCTATGGCTACACCTTC. This codes for CASTQRGVGSYGYTF.

The chain combines TRBV6-5 with TRBJ2-1, with D possibly TRBD2 on 6 matching bases. Germline V gene data show CDR1 as MNHEY and CDR2 as SVGAGI. V shed 8 bases and J shed 7 bases, with 21 bases lying between them. CDR3 length equals 15 residues. The CDR3 DNA reads TGTGCCAGCGCAAAGAATCGGGAGTCCCTGAATGAGCAGTTCTTC. Translating gives CASAKNRESLNEQFF.

The genes are TRBV15 and TRBJ2-5; D is uncertain. This CDR3 contains 13 residues. Germline CDR1 and CDR2: LNHNV and YYDKDF (reference sequence). V dropped 3 bases and J dropped 4 bases, with 9 bases sitting between them. The CDR3 coding sequence is TGTGCCACCAGCAGGGGGTTGTCAGAGACCCAGTACTTC. It is translated as CATSRGLSETQYF.

This clone was seen just once. The chain is built from TRBV29-1 and TRBJ1-1, with 7 bases aligning to TRBD1. Germline CDR1 is SQVTM and CDR2 is ANQGSEA. V dropped 4 bases and J dropped 4; count of bases not matched to a gene: 6. CDR3 size: 13 residues. Here the CDR3 DNA reads TGCAGCGTTGTCACGACAGGGTCCACTGAAGCTTTCTTT. This sequence encodes CSVVTTGSTEAFF.

V and J are TRBV15 and TRBJ1-5, with 8 positions matching TRBD1. The CDR3 runs 15 residues. From germline, CDR1 is LNHNV and CDR2 YYDKDF (reference sequence). Germline trimming cut 0 bases from V and 6 bases from J; bases unmatched to any gene: 4. This CDR3 reads CATSRDLTGVQPQHF. The CDR3 coding sequence is TGTGCCACCAGCAGAGACTTGACAGGGGTTCAGCCCCAGCATTTT.

This chain uses TRBV12-1 with TRBJ2-7; the D call of TRBD2 is as the table states it, not checked on the DNA. TRBV12-1 is described as a pseudogene. CDR3 size: 16 residues. This chain's CDR3 is CASSFACWRGAYEQYF. CDR3 sequence (DNA): TGTGCCAGCAGCTTTGCGTGCTGGCGGGGGGCCTACGAGCAGTACTTC.

The chain has TRBV19 and TRBJ1-1, with a possible D match to TRBD1 (5 bases). This CDR3 region has 14 residues. The V end was cut by 6 bases, the J end by 4 bases, with 15 bases between. CDR1 LNHDA and CDR2 SQIVND come from the germline V gene (reference sequence). CDR3 bases: TGTGCCAGTAGAACATCCGGGGCGGGCACTGAAGCTTTCTTT. It codes for CASRTSGAGTEAFF.

V is TRBV6-1 and J is TRBJ1-6, with D perhaps TRBD1 (5 bases). The length of the CDR3 is 15 residues. V was clipped by 3 bases and J by 5 bases, with 11 bases between them. CDR1 is MNHNS, CDR2 SASEGT, per germline. In DNA, the CDR3 is TGTGCCAGCAGTGAGTTTAGGGGTAATAATTCACCCCTCCACTTT. It is translated as CASSEFRGNNSPLHF.

The CDR3 loop is CASSPLGTSNEQFF. The CDR3 DNA follows: TGTGCCAGCAGCCCCTTGGGGACTTCCAATGAGCAGTTCTTC. The chain couples TRBV9 to TRBJ2-1, with D maybe TRBD2 (6 bases). Looked up from germline, CDR1 is SGDLS and CDR2 is YYNGEE. This CDR3 region has 14 residues. Trimming took off 4 bases at V and 6 bases at J, with 14 bases between the two ends.

The V gene is TRBV18, the J gene TRBJ2-7; no reliable D call. Trimming left V 2 bases short and J 4 bases short, with 9 bases between. The germline V gene encodes CDR1 KGHSH and CDR2 LQKENI. CDR3 length equals 13 residues. The CDR3 nucleotides read TGTGCCAGCTCACCAATAAGTGGTTACGAGCAGTACTTC. It encodes CASSPISGYEQYF.

V usage is TRBV6-1 and J usage is TRBJ2-7, with D possibly being TRBD1 (5 bases). Trimming left V 2 bases short and J 3 bases short, with 11 bases between. The V gene's germline CDR1 is MNHNS and CDR2 SASEGT. CDR3 length equals 14 residues. The CDR3 loop reads CASSEFRAVYEQYF. The CDR3 DNA sequence: TGTGCCAGCAGTGAATTCAGGGCGGTCTACGAGCAGTACTTC.

This clone was counted between two and nine times. The chain joins TRBV7-9 to TRBJ1-4; TRBD1 might be the D (5 bases). The length of the CDR3 is 11 residues. V was trimmed by 5 bases and J by 8 bases, leaving 6 bases between them. Germline-derived CDR1 and CDR2 are SEHNR and FQNEAQ (reference sequence). The CDR3 nucleotides read TGTGCCAGCAGCGGGGGAGAAAAACTGTTTTTT. Residues: CASSGGEKLFF.